This is a list of T cell receptor beta chains from one sample in a study of monozygotic twins with inflammatory bowel disease. TCRdb re-called the 5' RACE reads; every CDR3 protein appears as one record, without DNA. This table lists about 160,000 distinct CDR3 sequences. Sequencing input: blood. The receptors derive from a human donor with ulcerative colitis or Crohn's disease, or a healthy co-twin of an affected twin (not recorded which). Each CDR3 is given with its conserved first and last residue.

v_call	j_call	cdr3_aa
TRBV7-3	TRBJ2-2	CASSENGGGDTGELFF
TRBV5-1	TRBJ2-7	CASSLARQPEQYF
TRBV28	TRBJ2-7	CASSLLGEQYF
TRBV27	TRBJ1-4	CASRSLPTGFNEKLFF
TRBV6-1	TRBJ2-3	CASSPAGASDTQYF
TRBV20-1	TRBJ2-5	CSATRTVQETQYF
TRBV5-1	TRBJ1-1	CASSSQGVEAFF
TRBV27	TRBJ1-6	CASSFIMRDSPLHF
TRBV4-1	TRBJ2-1	CASSLWPDNSNEQFF
TRBV20-1	TRBJ1-5	CSAGRGSNQPQHF
TRBV4-3	TRBJ2-1	CASSQDRLAGDEQFF
TRBV7-9	TRBJ1-2	CASSSPPGGGDGYTF
TRBV11-2	TRBJ1-2	CASSPRAGLPGGYTF
TRBV5-6	TRBJ1-1	CASSLGSFTEAFF
TRBV7-9	TRBJ2-7	CASRRQEYEQYF
TRBV20-1	TRBJ1-6	CSALRQESGPLHF
TRBV5-6	TRBJ2-7	CASSLRDSSPYEQYF
TRBV27	TRBJ2-2	CASSMDDSGELFF
TRBV29-1	TRBJ1-4	CSVEDMRGREKLFF
TRBV19	TRBJ2-5	CASSIGWEGTRETQYF
TRBV12-3/TRBV12-4	TRBJ1-4	CAGSLAGGVEKLFF
TRBV27	TRBJ1-1	CASSLGFSRAEAFF
TRBV7-9	TRBJ2-5	CASSPGRREQETQYF
TRBV5-6	TRBJ2-7	CASSWTGTYEQYF
TRBV20-1	TRBJ2-1	CSARDPSGIPYNEQFF
TRBV3-1	TRBJ2-7	CASSQVVPYEQYF
TRBV6-5	TRBJ2-5	CASRPGGSETQYF
TRBV18	TRBJ2-5	CASSPGQSETQYF
TRBV20-1	TRBJ2-5	CSASARGLGKEVQETQYF
TRBV10-3	TRBJ2-7	CAISPGTGVIEQYF
TRBV7-6	TRBJ2-6	CASSLGGGSPGTNVLTF
TRBV20-1	TRBJ2-6	CSARALRGQGANVLTF
TRBV7-8	TRBJ2-5	CASSLNRAGPEETQYF
TRBV7-9	TRBJ2-7	CASSPEDSLAYEQYF
TRBV11-1	TRBJ2-1	CASSPLIQVGENSYNEQFF
TRBV12-3/TRBV12-4	TRBJ2-3	CASSLKWGTDTQYF
TRBV20-1	TRBJ1-1	CSAHRDTPITEAFF
TRBV19	TRBJ1-5	CASNSRDRNQPQHF
TRBV21-1	TRBJ1-5	CASSKPFFAGGNQPQHF
TRBV9	TRBJ2-5	CASSLGRGRIEETQYF